The clone carrying this T cell receptor beta chain occurred many times. The antigen is undetermined. iRepertoire HTBI primers and Arm-PCR of CDR3 regions built TCR beta libraries. TCRdb reprocessed the multiplex PCR reads via MiXCR and lists one record per CDR3 protein. Altogether about 530,000 distinct CDR3 sequences are present, more than 15% being singletons, with the ten largest covering 20% to 25%. These data belong to a study of regulatory T cells in long-lasting Graves disease. Findings of the study overall: Authors noted too few samples as a limitation.

The germline V gene has CDR1 SGHVS and CDR2 FQNEAQ. The CDR3 is made up of 14 amino acids. The V and J ends lost 1 base and 4 bases respectively, with 11 bases between them. Specified time point: newly diagnosed GD, antithyroid drugs for less than 3 months. The TCR library was prepared using RNA isolated from PBMCs. The sample was also reused in another study, on T cells in Graves' hyperthyroidism and ophthalmopathy. This second study says: HTBI primers were used for first-round RT-PCR of the TCR CDR3. Ophthalmopathy was identified by the model a median about seven months ahead of onset.

The clonotype originates from a woman aged 35 to 59 with Graves disease. The chain employs TRBV7-8 and TRBJ2-7, with D possibly being TRBD1 or TRBD2 (5 bases each). The sample consisted of peripheral blood mononuclear cells (PBMCs), taken at new diagnosis, from a patient treated with antithyroid drugs. The CDR3 reads CASSLEGWGYEQYF. The CDR3 bases are TGTGCCAGCAGCTTAGAGGGGTGGGGGTACGAGCAGTACTTC.